This T cell receptor beta chain was retrieved from a study of OX40 agonist ivuxolimab in advanced cancers. The J segment lost 4 bases and the V segment lost 7 bases, leaving 8 bases of the junction unmatched. Germline lookup yields CDR1 MNHEY and CDR2 SMNVEV (reference sequence). This CDR3 comprises 15 residues. Libraries were prepared by immunoSEQ multiplex PCR; TCRdb keeps only in-frame clonotypes and omits some of them. Altogether 65,000 to 90,000 clones are present, almost 90% being singletons, with the ten largest covering approximately 0.8%. Sequenced material: CD4+ or CD8+ T cells sorted from blood, taken in a trial of the OX40 agonist ivuxolimab. V usage is TRBV27 and J usage is TRBJ1-5; TRBD1 aligns across 9 bases. This receptor was identified in an adult with an advanced solid tumor such as melanoma, head and neck, liver or kidney cancer. CDR3 nucleotides: TGTGCCAGCAAATTCGACAGGGGGAAGAATCAGCCCCAGCATTTT. Its protein product is CASKFDRGKNQPQHF.